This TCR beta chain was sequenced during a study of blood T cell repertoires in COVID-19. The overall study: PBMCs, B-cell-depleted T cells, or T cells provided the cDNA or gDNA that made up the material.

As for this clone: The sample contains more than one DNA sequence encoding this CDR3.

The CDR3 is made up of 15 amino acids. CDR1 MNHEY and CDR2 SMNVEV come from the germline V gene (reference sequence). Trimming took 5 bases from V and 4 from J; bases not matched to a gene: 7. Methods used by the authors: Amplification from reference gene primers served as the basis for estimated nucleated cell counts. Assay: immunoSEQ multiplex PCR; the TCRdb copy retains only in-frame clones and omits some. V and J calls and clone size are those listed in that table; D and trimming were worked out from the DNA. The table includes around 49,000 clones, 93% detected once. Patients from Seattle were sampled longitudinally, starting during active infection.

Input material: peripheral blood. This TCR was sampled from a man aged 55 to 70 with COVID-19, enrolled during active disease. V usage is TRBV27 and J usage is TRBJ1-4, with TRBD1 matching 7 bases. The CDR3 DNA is TGTGCCAGCAGTCCTCGGGACAGCCTTAATGAAAAACTGTTTTTT. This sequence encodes CASSPRDSLNEKLFF.